Only one count was recorded for the clone carrying this T cell receptor beta chain. This specimen belongs to a study of T cell changes during pregnancy in multiple sclerosis. V lost 3 bases and J 3 bases, leaving 16 bases between the germline ends. In germline, CDR1 is SGHVS, CDR2 FQNEAQ. The CDR3 contains 16 residues. TCRdb's table, derived via immunoSEQ multiplex PCR, lists solely in-frame clones and lacks some. Of around 130,000 clones listed, 85% to 95% were seen once; the top ten hold 6.2%. Material: peripheral blood, obtained before pregnancy. The receptor was derived from a female donor with multiple sclerosis, enrolled in a pregnancy study. The chain recombines TRBV7-8 with TRBJ2-3, with TRBD2 as a possible D gene (6 bases). The CDR3 region has the DNA TGTGCCAGCAGCTTCCTCGTAATAGCGGATACAGATACGCAGTATTTT. It encodes CASSFLVIADTDTQYF.